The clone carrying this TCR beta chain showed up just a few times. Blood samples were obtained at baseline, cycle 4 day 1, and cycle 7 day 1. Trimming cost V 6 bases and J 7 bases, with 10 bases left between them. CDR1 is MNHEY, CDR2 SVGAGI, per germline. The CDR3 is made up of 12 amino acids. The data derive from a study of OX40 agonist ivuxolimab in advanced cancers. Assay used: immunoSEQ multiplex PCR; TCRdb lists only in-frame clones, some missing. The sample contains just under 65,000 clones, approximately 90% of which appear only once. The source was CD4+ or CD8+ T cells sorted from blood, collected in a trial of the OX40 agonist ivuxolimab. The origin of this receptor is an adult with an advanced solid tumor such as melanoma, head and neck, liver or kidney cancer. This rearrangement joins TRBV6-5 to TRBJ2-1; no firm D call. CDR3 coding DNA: TGTGCCAGCAGCTCGAGAGGAAATGAGCAGTTCTTC. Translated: CASSSRGNEQFF.